Each of the 30 T cell receptor beta chains below was sequenced from the same sample in a study of T-cell memory formation after mild COVID-19. MiXCR, run by TCRdb on the 5' RACE reads, gives a single entry per CDR3 protein. The sample includes 250,000 or so distinct CDR3 sequences, 8% to 10% of them seen just once. Sequenced: PBMCs or a T cell subset sorted from them (not recorded which). These receptors originate from a young man who had mild COVID-19 (a few samples of this study predate the infection). Cell type and time point are not known.

This clonotype was picked up a small number of times. The rearrangement uses TRBV12-3 or TRBV12-4 and TRBJ2-2, with TRBD2 matching over 7 bases. This CDR3 comprises 16 residues. Losses at the gene ends were 6 bases for V and 1 base for J; bases not matched to a gene: 8. The chain's CDR3 is CASSPRLARNTGELFF. The CDR3 region has the DNA TGTGCCAGCAGCCCCCGACTAGCAAGGAACACCGGGGAGCTGTTTTTT.

V is TRBV5-1 and J is TRBJ2-7; D unresolved. Germline V gene sequence: CDR1 SGHRS, CDR2 YFSETQ. Trimming removed 2 bases from V and 3 bases from J, with 15 bases in between. The CDR3 has 15 residues. In DNA form, the CDR3 reads TGCGCCAGCAGCTTCATTCCGGGCGCGGACTACGAGCAGTACTTC. Residues: CASSFIPGADYEQYF.

This clonotype was counted between two and nine times. The chain is built from TRBV7-9 and TRBJ1-1, with 8 bases that match TRBD1. The CDR3 runs to 16 residues. J lost 5 bases, V lost 5 bases, and 13 bases had no gene match. Germline V gene lookup returns CDR1 SEHNR and CDR2 FQNEAQ (reference sequence). The CDR3 here is CASSPTWGRGHTEAFF. Here the CDR3 DNA reads TGTGCCAGCAGCCCAACCTGGGGCAGGGGGCATACTGAAGCTTTCTTT.

This clonotype was counted ten times or more. V is TRBV6-2 or TRBV6-3 and J is TRBJ1-5; a possible D gene is TRBD1 (5 bases). V lost 6 bases and J lost 0, with 15 bases in between. Germline V gene data show CDR1 as MNHEY and CDR2 as SVGEGT. This CDR3 spans 16 amino acids. The DNA of the CDR3 is TGTGCCAGCAGCCCCTCTCGCGGGGGTAGCAATCAGCCCCAGCATTTT. Translating gives CASSPSRGGSNQPQHF.

This chain joins TRBV29-1 and TRBJ2-5; D unresolved. V shed 1 base and J shed 5 bases, with 8 bases lying between them. This CDR3 has 12 residues. CDR1 and CDR2 from the germline V gene are SQVTM and ANQGSEA. The CDR3 bases are TGCAGCGTTGAAGCTCTAGAGGAGACCCAGTACTTC. As protein: CSVEALEETQYF.

The chain couples TRBV6-5 to TRBJ1-2; D may be TRBD1 (6 bases). Trimming left V 6 bases short and J 4 bases short, with 18 bases between. The CDR3 is 15 residues long. CDR1 is MNHEY, CDR2 SVGAGI, per germline. The chain's CDR3 is CASSHRQAGPYGYTF. The DNA of the CDR3 is TGTGCCAGCAGCCACAGACAGGCAGGCCCCTATGGCTACACCTTC.

This clonotype was seen many times. The V gene is TRBV5-6, the J gene TRBJ1-2; D gene ambiguous. The CDR3 loop spans 12 amino acids. V lost 0 bases and J 7 bases, leaving 7 bases between the germline ends. The V gene's germline CDR1 is SGHDT and CDR2 YYEEEE. As DNA, the CDR3 is TGTGCCAGCAGCTTGGATATACGTGGCTACACCTTC. As protein: CASSLDIRGYTF.

This clonotype was recorded a few times. This chain links TRBV29-1 with TRBJ1-1; TRBD1 agrees at 7 bases. Germline V lookup: CDR1 SQVTM, CDR2 ANQGSEA. CDR3 length: 12 residues. The junction had 4 bases not matched to a gene; V was cut back by 8 bases and J by 1 base. The CDR3 protein is CSTRTGNTEAFF. The CDR3 DNA follows: TGCAGCACCCGGACAGGGAACACTGAAGCTTTCTTT.

This clonotype was observed a handful of times. V is TRBV6-1 and J is TRBJ1-1, with D unclear. Germline V gene sequence: CDR1 MNHNS, CDR2 SASEGT. The CDR3 covers 13 residues. V lost 8 bases and J 1 base, leaving 11 bases between the germline ends. This CDR3 reads CASSRDWNTEAFF. The CDR3 coding sequence is TGTGCCAGCTCGAGGGATTGGAACACTGAAGCTTTCTTT.

This clonotype was counted a few times. CDR3 in DNA: TGCGCCAGCAGCCAATGGGGGACTGGAAACACCATATATTTT. Its protein product is CASSQWGTGNTIYF. The chain joins TRBV4-1 to TRBJ1-3, with D maybe TRBD1 (5 bases). V was cut by 2 bases and J by 2 bases, with 7 bases left in between. Per the germline V gene, CDR1 is MGHRA and CDR2 is YSYEKL. This CDR3 is 14 amino acids long.

This clonotype has more than one count but fewer than ten. The chain joins TRBV4-1 to TRBJ1-4, with unresolved D. This CDR3 comprises 16 residues. Germline CDR1 is MGHRA and CDR2 is YSYEKL. The V end lost 0 bases, the J end lost 3 bases, and 11 bases lay between the germline ends. The CDR3 spells CASSQDRRVSNEKLFF. In DNA, the CDR3 is TGCGCCAGCAGCCAAGATCGAAGAGTGTCTAATGAAAAACTGTTTTTT.

This clonotype was detected ten times or more. J is TRBJ2-4 and V is TRBV5-1, with 9 bases lining up with TRBD1. This CDR3 has 17 amino acids. V gave up 4 bases and J gave up 15 bases; unmatched junction bases: 23. CDR1 SGHRS and CDR2 YFSETQ come from the germline V gene. DNA for the CDR3: TGCGCCAGCAGCCCCTGGGCCCAGGACAGGGGTGACCGGGGGCGGTACTTC. Residues: CASSPWAQDRGDRGRYF.

This clonotype has only a few counts. This chain connects TRBV25-1 to TRBJ2-3; D perhaps matches TRBD2 (6 bases). Trimming cost V 7 bases and J 6 bases, with 17 bases left between them. This CDR3 spans 14 amino acids. Germline loops: CDR1 MGHDK, CDR2 SYGVNS. The CDR3 spells CASIAGNPADTQYF. Here the CDR3 DNA reads TGTGCCAGCATTGCGGGGAACCCCGCGGATACGCAGTATTTT. Filled out from reference TRBV25-1 and TRBJ2-3, the complete variable domain reads EADIYQTPRYLVIGTGKKITLECSQTMGHDKMYWYQQDPGMELHLIHYSYGVNSTEKGDLSSESTVSRIRTEHFPLTLESARPSHTSQYLCASIAGNPADTQYFGPGTRLTVL.

The V gene is TRBV7-9, the J gene TRBJ2-7; D gene uncertain. The CDR3 contains 11 residues. The V and J ends lost 2 bases and 8 bases respectively, with 7 bases between them. Germline V gene lookup returns CDR1 SEHNR and CDR2 FQNEAQ (reference sequence). The CDR3 loop reads CASSLSPQQYF. CDR3 nucleotide sequence: TGTGCCAGCAGCTTAAGTCCGCAGCAGTACTTC. The whole variable domain, remainder taken from reference TRBV7-9 and TRBJ2-7, is DTGVSQNPRHKITKRGQNVTFRCDPISEHNRLYWYRQTLGQGPEFLTYFQNEAQLEKSRLLSDRFSAERPKGSFSTLEIQRTEQGDSAMYLCASSLSPQQYFGPGTRLTVT.

This clonotype was counted between two and nine times. The V call is TRBV27, the J call TRBJ2-7; D may be TRBD2 (5 bases). The CDR3 sequence is 13 residues long. In germline, CDR1 is MNHEY, CDR2 SMNVEV (reference sequence). V shed 8 bases and J shed 7 bases, with 18 bases lying between them. In DNA, the CDR3 is TGTGCCAGCGGCAGCGGCCTAGCTTCTGAGCAGTACGTC. Translating it yields CASGSGLASEQYV.

At least ten counts were recorded for this clonotype. The chain couples TRBV5-1 to TRBJ2-1, with 10 bases aligning to TRBD2. CDR3 length: 14 amino acids. The V gene end was trimmed by 4 bases and the J gene end by 7 bases; junction bases not matched to a gene: 5. Germline values: CDR1 SGHRS, CDR2 YFSETQ. The CDR3 nucleotides read TGCGCCAGCAGCCGAGCGGGGGGGCCGAATGAGCAGTTCTTC. As protein: CASSRAGGPNEQFF. The variable domain in full, completed from reference TRBV5-1 and TRBJ2-1, reads KAGVTQTPRYLIKTRGQQVTLSCSPISGHRSVSWYQQTPGQGLQFLFEYFSETQRNKGNFPGRFSGRQFSNSRSEMNVSTLELGDSALYLCASSRAGGPNEQFFGPGTRLTVL.

This clonotype was observed a handful of times. The rearrangement uses TRBV4-2 and TRBJ2-1; TRBD1 agrees at 7 bases. The CDR3 runs 16 residues. Germline loops: CDR1 LGHNA, CDR2 YNFKEQ. V lost 4 bases, J lost 8 bases, and 14 bases stayed unmatched. CDR3 coding DNA: TGTGCCAGCAGCCCGATACAGGGGTCGGGTTTGGATGAGCAGTTCTTC. Amino acids: CASSPIQGSGLDEQFF.

The table lists this clonotype with a few counts. The chain is built from TRBV5-1 and TRBJ2-2; 7 positions agree with TRBD2. CDR1 SGHRS and CDR2 YFSETQ come from the germline V gene. V lost 3 bases, J lost 6 bases, and 8 bases stayed unmatched. This CDR3 spans 15 amino acids. The CDR3 coding sequence is TGCGCCAGCAGCTCTGGACTAGTAGGGTCCGGGGAGCTGTTTTTT. Amino acid sequence: CASSSGLVGSGELFF.

This clonotype was seen a few times. The gene calls are TRBV2 and TRBJ2-1, with D possibly matching TRBD1 (6 bases). Germline CDR1 is SNHLY and CDR2 is FYNNEI. Trimming removed 5 bases at V and 15 bases at J, with 14 bases between. The CDR3 runs 11 residues. DNA for the CDR3: TGTGCCAGCAGTATACAGGGTCCACCGTTCTTC. Its translation is CASSIQGPPFF.

This clonotype has only a few counts. The chain has TRBV4-3 and TRBJ1-1; 9 nucleotides align to TRBD1. The CDR3 loop spans 16 amino acids. V lost 3 bases to trimming and J lost 10 bases; unmatched junction nucleotides: 15. Looked up from germline, CDR1 is LGHNA and CDR2 is YSLEER. CDR3 DNA sequence: TGCGCCAGCAGCCAGGGGGTTACAGGGGGCGACTTTGGAGCTTTCTTT. Protein: CASSQGVTGGDFGAFF.

In this sample, this clonotype turned up once. The V and J genes are TRBV7-2 and TRBJ2-1; TRBD1 matches at 7 bases. After removal of 8 bases from V and 4 bases from J, the junction contained 8 bases not matched to a gene. Germline lookup yields CDR1 SGHTA and CDR2 FQGNSA. There are 14 residues in the CDR3. CDR3 DNA: TGTGCCAGCTCCCGGGACAGCCTATACAATGAGCAGTTCTTC. Protein: CASSRDSLYNEQFF.

This clonotype turned up a few times. J is TRBJ2-1 and V is TRBV7-2, with D possibly matching TRBD2 (6 bases). V lost 0 bases to trimming and J lost 6 bases, with 9 bases between them. The CDR3 loop spans 14 amino acids. CDR1 is SGHTA and CDR2 is FQGNSA in the germline V gene. CDR3: CASSLAAGLNEQFF. The CDR3 DNA sequence: TGTGCCAGCAGCTTAGCGGCGGGGCTCAATGAGCAGTTCTTC.

The V and J genes are TRBV20-1 and TRBJ1-1; TRBD1 agrees at 7 bases. The CDR3 extends over 13 amino acids. From germline, CDR1 is DFQATT and CDR2 SNEGSKA (reference sequence). V lost 4 bases to trimming and J lost 1 base; unmatched junction nucleotides: 3. The CDR3 region is CSAIGTENTEAFF. For the CDR3, the DNA is TGCAGTGCTATCGGGACAGAGAACACTGAAGCTTTCTTT.

The J gene is TRBJ1-2, the V gene TRBV5-1; 8 bases agree with TRBD1. Losses at the gene ends were 4 bases for V and 3 bases for J; bases not matched to a gene: 5. This CDR3 is built from 14 residues. Germline loops: CDR1 SGHRS, CDR2 YFSETQ. For the CDR3, the DNA is TGCGCCAGCAGCATGCAGGGGGCCCACTATGGCTACACCTTC. This gives the protein CASSMQGAHYGYTF.

In its sample, this clonotype was seen a few times. The J gene is TRBJ1-5, the V gene TRBV7-2; a weak D match, TRBD1 (6 bases). With 2 bases removed from V and 11 bases from J, the gap between germline ends came to 13 bases. The CDR3 is made up of 13 amino acids. The V gene's germline CDR1 is SGHTA and CDR2 FQGNSA. The CDR3 protein is CASSLRTGQSQHF. In DNA form, the CDR3 reads TGTGCCAGCAGCTTACGTACAGGGCAGTCCCAGCATTTT.

The table lists this clonotype with a few counts. This chain links TRBV20-1 with TRBJ2-7; D tentatively reads TRBD1 or TRBD2 (5 bases each). The CDR3 runs to 11 residues. V lost 3 bases, J lost 9 bases, and 12 bases lay in between. CDR1 DFQATT and CDR2 SNEGSKA come from the germline V gene (reference sequence). The DNA for the CDR3 is TGCAGTGCTAGTTGGGACGGCCGGCAGTACTTC. Encoded protein: CSASWDGRQYF.

This clonotype occurred a few times. This sequence joins TRBV7-2 and TRBJ2-5, with D perhaps TRBD2 (6 bases). The CDR3 runs to 13 residues. Per the germline V gene, CDR1 is SGHTA and CDR2 is FQGNSA. With 7 bases removed from V and 4 bases from J, the gap between germline ends came to 13 bases. The DNA of the CDR3 is TGTGCCAGCACCTACGGGACTCGAGAGACCCAGTACTTC. Its protein product is CASTYGTRETQYF.

This clonotype was seen a few times. The genes are TRBV4-3 and TRBJ2-7; D gene unclear. Germline V gene data show CDR1 as LGHNA and CDR2 as YSLEER. CDR3 length: 16 residues. Trimming shortened V by 0 bases and J by 6 bases, and 18 bases separated the two germline ends. CDR3 residues: CASSQDQSPSGLEQYF. The CDR3 DNA follows: TGCGCCAGCAGCCAAGACCAAAGTCCGTCGGGCCTCGAGCAGTACTTC.

J is TRBJ2-6 and V is TRBV2; D unresolved. V lost 1 base and J 2 bases, leaving 6 bases between the germline ends. This CDR3 has 15 amino acids. Germline V gene sequence: CDR1 SNHLY, CDR2 FYNNEI. The chain's CDR3 is CASSEGVAGANVLTF. The CDR3 nucleotides read TGTGCCAGCAGTGAAGGGGTTGCTGGGGCCAACGTCCTGACTTTC.

V gene TRBV12-3 or TRBV12-4 combines with J gene TRBJ2-2, with a weak D call TRBD1 (5 bases). The CDR3 has 13 residues. Deletions cut 3 bases from V and 9 bases from J, with 11 bases between. The CDR3 spells CASSFMGQRELFF. Written as DNA, the CDR3 is TGTGCCAGCAGTTTCATGGGGCAGAGGGAGCTGTTTTTT.